The 4 T cell receptor beta chains below were found in one sample sequenced in a study of blood T cell repertoires in COVID-19 (dated by TCRdb to 2018 to 2020). Libraries were constructed by the immunoSEQ multiplex PCR assay. TCRdb mirrors the immuneACCESS table, restricted to in-frame sequences. Some clones are absent from its copies; in checked studies, under half trace to an unresolved V gene, and the reason for the others is unknown. Across this sample there are 200,000 to 250,000 clones, with about four fifths seen only once. About 3.8% of the sample lies in the top ten. Sequencing input: peripheral blood. The source is a woman of 80 years or more with acute or convalescent COVID-19.

The chain employs TRBV9 and TRBJ2-1, with unresolved D. The length of the CDR3 is 14 residues. Germline loops: CDR1 SGDLS, CDR2 YYNGEE. V was shortened by 1 base and J by 4 bases, with 9 bases between the two germline ends. The CDR3 coding sequence is TGTGCCAGCAGCGTATCATGGGCTTACAATGAGCAGTTCTTC. Protein sequence: CASSVSWAYNEQFF.

The chain uses TRBV2 and TRBJ1-5; 10 bases agree with TRBD1. This CDR3 comprises 17 residues. The V and J ends lost 6 bases and 0 bases, in that order; junction bases with no gene match: 8. Germline-derived CDR1 and CDR2 are SNHLY and FYNNEI. The CDR3 loop reads CASRGGQGRPSNQPQHF. CDR3 DNA sequence: TGTGCCAGCAGGGGGGGACAGGGGAGGCCTAGCAATCAGCCCCAGCATTTT.

The rearrangement joins TRBV5-1 to TRBJ1-5, with D possibly matching TRBD1 (6 bases). The CDR3 runs 14 residues. Trimming stripped 5 bases from V and 10 bases from J, with 19 bases between. The germline V gene encodes CDR1 SGHRS and CDR2 YFSETQ. This CDR3 reads CASSVTGFGEPQHF. CDR3 in DNA: TGCGCCAGCAGTGTTACAGGGTTTGGTGAACCCCAGCATTTT. Looking up the rest from reference TRBV5-1 and TRBJ1-5 gives the full variable domain: KAGVTQTPRYLIKTRGQQVTLSCSPISGHRSVSWYQQTPGQGLQFLFEYFSETQRNKGNFPGRFSGRQFSNSRSEMNVSTLELGDSALYLCASSVTGFGEPQHFGDGTRLSIL.

The gene calls are TRBV2 and TRBJ1-2, with a possible D match to TRBD1 (5 bases). CDR3 size: 15 residues. Trimming cost V 5 bases and J 0 bases, with 13 bases left between them. Germline CDR1 is SNHLY and CDR2 is FYNNEI. The CDR3 region has the DNA TGTGCCAGCAGTTCCTTCAGGGTCGCTAACTATGGCTACACCTTC. This translates into CASSSFRVANYGYTF.